Below, one T cell receptor (beta chain) is given with its context. Its specificity is not known. This entry comes from a study of glioma-infiltrating T cells after dendritic cell vaccination. Amplification used 60 V beta primers and 13 J beta primers. The table came from immunoSEQ multiplex PCR; TCRdb's copy has only in-frame clones and leaves some out. Here the sample spans roughly 98,000 clones, more than 75% being singletons. Trimming removed 1 base from V and 5 bases from J; junction bases left unmatched: 5. The germline CDR1 and CDR2 sequences are SGHRS and YFSETQ. This CDR3 region has 15 residues. General study findings and limits: Longer survival after dendritic cell vaccination followed higher pretreatment TIL content.

The rearrangement uses TRBV5-1 and TRBJ2-1; 8 bases line up with TRBD1. The clonotype comes from a human donor with glioblastoma. The sample in question was blood, obtained before dendritic cell vaccination. Here the CDR3 DNA reads TGCGCCAGCAGCTTGAGGCAGGGGGCTAACAATGAGCAGTTCTTC. Translation: CASSLRQGANNEQFF.